The 2 T cell receptor beta chains in this list originate from one sample, sequenced in a study of cytomegalovirus exposure and HLA in healthy donors. Use of 60 Vbeta and 13 Jbeta primers characterized the PCR. Produced via immunoSEQ multiplex PCR; TCRdb's table is partial and in-frame only. The sample records 150,000 to 200,000 clones, 65% to 70% being singletons. The source material was PBMCs. These receptors originate from a man in his thirties or forties in good health and CMV-seropositive.

V gene TRBV18 combines with J gene TRBJ2-5; tentatively, D is TRBD1 (5 bases). Germline V gene data show CDR1 as KGHSH and CDR2 as LQKENI. The V end lost 2 bases, the J end lost 5 bases, and 18 bases lay between the germline ends. This CDR3 has 16 residues. CDR3: CASSPAVQGDGETQYF. The CDR3 DNA reads TGTGCCAGCTCACCAGCCGTCCAGGGCGATGGCGAGACCCAGTACTTC.

CDR3 bases: TGTGCCAGCAGCCCAGGGTGGGGTACTGAAGCTTTCTTT. Protein: CASSPGWGTEAFF. The rearrangement joins TRBV27 to TRBJ1-1, with D perhaps matching TRBD1 (5 bases). The germline CDR1 and CDR2 sequences are MNHEY and SMNVEV (reference sequence). Trimming shortened V by 6 bases and J by 5 bases, and 13 bases separated the two germline ends. This CDR3 region has 13 residues.